Below are 29 T cell receptor beta chains sequenced from a single sample in a study of T cells after yellow fever vaccination. Each CDR3 protein gets one entry after TCRdb re-called the 5' RACE reads with MiXCR. The sample lists approximately 550,000 distinct CDR3 sequences; about a fifth were seen once. The specimen was PBMCs, collected 15 days after the yellow fever booster vaccination. The receptors were sampled from a man younger than 45 who received the YFV17D yellow fever vaccine.

For this clonotype: A junction boundary mismatches the germline segment, possibly from a read error. This chain uses TRBV5-1 with TRBJ2-2, with a weak D call TRBD2 (5 bases). The germline gives CDR1 SGHRS, CDR2 YFSETQ. CDR3 length: 15 amino acids. The CDR3 nucleotides are TGCGCCAGCAGATTGGAGGACGTAGGCACCGGGGAGCTGTTTTTT. This codes for CASRLEDVGTGELFF.

With regard to this clonotype: Relative to the germline gene, one junction end is altered; a read error may explain this. The chain has TRBV9 and TRBJ2-1, with 8 bases that match TRBD2. Germline V gene data show CDR1 as SGDLS and CDR2 as YYNGEE. This CDR3 spans 13 amino acids. The CDR3 protein is CTSSVRGGREQFF. The CDR3 DNA is TGTACCAGCAGCGTAAGAGGCGGGAGGGAGCAGTTCTTC.

This clonotype has just a few counts. The chain employs TRBV12-3 or TRBV12-4 and TRBJ2-1; 7 nucleotides agree with TRBD2. Trimming took 6 bases from V and 5 from J; bases not matched to a gene: 4. This CDR3 spans 13 amino acids. The CDR3 is CASSKSGNNEQFF. The CDR3 region has the DNA TGTGCCAGCAGCAAAAGCGGGAACAATGAGCAGTTCTTC.

The V gene is TRBV5-6, the J gene TRBJ2-5, with 11 bases that match TRBD2. Trimming cost V 6 bases and J 0 bases; bases outside gene matches: 4. Germline V lookup: CDR1 SGHDT, CDR2 YYEEEE. The CDR3 covers 15 residues. CDR3 protein: CASTQTSGNQETQYF. In DNA, the CDR3 is TGTGCCAGCACCCAGACTAGCGGGAACCAAGAGACCCAGTACTTC.

Only a few counts were recorded for this clonotype. The chain is built from TRBV27 and TRBJ1-1, with D unclear. V gave up 6 bases and J gave up 0 bases, with 5 bases separating them. This CDR3 region has 12 residues. Germline loops: CDR1 MNHEY, CDR2 SMNVEV (reference sequence). The CDR3 spells CASRGVNTEAFF. The CDR3 nucleotides are TGTGCCAGCAGGGGAGTGAACACTGAAGCTTTCTTT.

This clonotype appeared a few times. Here the CDR3 DNA reads TGTGCCAGCAGCGACGGGCCCAAAACCGGAGATACGCAGTATTTT. This sequence encodes CASSDGPKTGDTQYF. The rearrangement links TRBV11-3 to TRBJ2-3; D is unclear. Between the trimmed V and J ends, which lost 5 bases and 5 bases, there was a span of 17 bases. Per germline, CDR1 SGHNT and CDR2 YENEEA. The CDR3 contains 15 residues.

This clonotype was seen a few times. V and J are TRBV20-1 and TRBJ2-7; D is uncertain. With 5 bases removed from V and 4 bases from J, the gap between germline ends came to 9 bases. Germline values: CDR1 DFQATT, CDR2 SNEGSKA (reference sequence). The CDR3 length is 11 residues. The DNA of the CDR3 is TGCAGTGCTTCTCTAGAGTACGAGCAGTACTTC. This sequence encodes CSASLEYEQYF.

The chain links TRBV5-1 to TRBJ1-3; TRBD1 matches at 7 bases. The CDR3 length is 15 residues. Germline-derived CDR1 and CDR2 are SGHRS and YFSETQ. V lost 4 bases to trimming and J lost 4 bases; unmatched junction nucleotides: 8. The CDR3 DNA follows: TGCGCCAGCAGCCAGTACAGGGGATCCGGAAACACCATATATTTT. Its protein product is CASSQYRGSGNTIYF.

To note about this clonotype: The junction and the germline gene differ at one end; a read error may be behind it. V is TRBV5-4 and J is TRBJ2-5; TRBD2 matches at 7 bases. The CDR3 contains 16 residues. Per the germline V gene, CDR1 is SGHNT and CDR2 is YYREEE (reference sequence). CDR3 DNA sequence: TGTGCCAGCAGCCACCAGACTAGCCCGTCCCAAGATACCCAGTACTTC. Protein product: CASSHQTSPSQDTQYF.

This clonotype was counted a few times. This chain joins TRBV5-1 and TRBJ1-1; the D gene is possibly TRBD1 (5 bases). Germline CDR1 reads SGHRS; CDR2 reads YFSETQ. The CDR3 is made up of 13 amino acids. The V end was cut by 4 bases, the J end by 5 bases, with 12 bases between. The CDR3 DNA is TGCGCCAGCAGCGGGGGACCTGGTACTGAAGCTTTCTTT. This codes for CASSGGPGTEAFF.

The V gene is TRBV14, the J gene TRBJ2-1; a possible D gene is TRBD1 (8 bases). This CDR3 has 17 amino acids. Germline values: CDR1 SGHDN, CDR2 FVKESK. Trimming shortened V by 3 bases and J by 6 bases, and 21 bases separated the two germline ends. In DNA form, the CDR3 reads TGTGCCAGCAGCCAGGTGGGGGGGACAGGTTTCGCCAATGAGCAGTTCTTC. Translation: CASSQVGGTGFANEQFF.

This clonotype occurred a few times. V gene TRBV29-1 combines with J gene TRBJ2-1, with 7 positions matching TRBD1. V gave up 4 bases and J gave up 0 bases; unmatched junction bases: 12. CDR1 and CDR2 (germline): SQVTM, ANQGSEA. The CDR3 covers 17 residues. The CDR3 DNA follows: TGCAGCGTTGTCTGGACAGGCATCTCTAGCTCCTACAATGAGCAGTTCTTC. Translation: CSVVWTGISSSYNEQFF.

This clonotype was detected only a few times. The CDR3 coding sequence is TGTGCCAGCAGCTCCCCCTTAGCAGCCAAAAACATTCAGTACTTC. This gives the protein CASSSPLAAKNIQYF. The gene calls are TRBV7-9 and TRBJ2-4; no clear D gene. Germline V lookup: CDR1 SEHNR, CDR2 FQNEAQ (reference sequence). This CDR3 contains 15 residues. The V end was cut by 4 bases, the J end by 0 bases, with 10 bases between.

The chain uses TRBV13 and TRBJ2-7; TRBD2 matches 7 bases. Germline CDR1 is PRHDT and CDR2 is FYEKMQ (reference sequence). The V and J ends lost 8 bases and 5 bases, in that order; junction bases with no gene match: 21. The CDR3 is 17 residues long. The DNA of the CDR3 is TGTGCCAGCTCTGCGGGGGACCAGCTGAAAGGGATCAACGAGCAGTACTTC. Amino acids: CASSAGDQLKGINEQYF.

This clonotype was recorded a few times. The J gene is TRBJ2-3, the V gene TRBV12-3 or TRBV12-4; unclear D gene. The CDR3 is 15 residues long. Deletions cut 2 bases from V and 4 bases from J, with 13 bases between. The CDR3 reads CASSLSSFSSDTQYF. CDR3 nucleotide sequence: TGTGCCAGCAGTTTAAGCTCGTTCTCCTCAGATACGCAGTATTTT.

The V and J genes are TRBV20-1 and TRBJ2-1; TRBD2 matches 7 bases. Trimming at V came to 0 bases and at J to 7 bases, leaving 12 bases not matched to a gene. Looked up from germline, CDR1 is DFQATT and CDR2 is SNEGSKA (reference sequence). The CDR3 runs to 16 residues. The CDR3 reads CSARDPGLPIGNEQFF. The CDR3 coding sequence is TGCAGTGCTAGAGACCCGGGACTACCCATTGGGAATGAGCAGTTCTTC.

The rearrangement links TRBV12-3 or TRBV12-4 to TRBJ1-4; 9 bases are shared with TRBD1. This CDR3 region has 14 residues. After removal of 5 bases from V and 9 bases from J, the junction contained 7 bases not matched to a gene. CDR3 region: CASSPPGQGKKLFF. The CDR3 nucleotides are TGTGCCAGCAGTCCACCGGGACAGGGCAAAAAACTGTTTTTT.

This clonotype was found a few times. The gene calls are TRBV30 and TRBJ2-3, with 11 bases lining up with TRBD2. CDR1 GTSNPN and CDR2 SVGIG come from the germline V gene (reference sequence). This CDR3 has 16 residues. Trimming cost V 1 base and J 1 base; bases outside gene matches: 4. CDR3 sequence reads: CAWSARLAGRTDTQYF. In DNA form, the CDR3 reads TGTGCCTGGAGTGCGAGACTAGCGGGACGCACAGATACGCAGTATTTT.

This clonotype was seen more than once but under ten times. The chain joins TRBV6-5 to TRBJ1-1, with D perhaps matching TRBD1 (6 bases). V dropped 3 bases and J dropped 0 bases, with 14 bases sitting between them. This CDR3 contains 16 residues. Germline V gene sequence: CDR1 MNHEY, CDR2 SVGAGI. DNA for the CDR3: TGTGCCAGCAGTTATCGGGTGTGGGACATGAACACTGAAGCTTTCTTT. Translating gives CASSYRVWDMNTEAFF.

The sample holds many counts of this clonotype. The chain uses TRBV20-1 and TRBJ2-3; the D is unclear. Germline V CDR1 and CDR2: DFQATT, SNEGSKA (reference sequence). V was trimmed by 3 bases and J by 4 bases, leaving 17 bases between them. The CDR3 consists of 15 residues. This chain's CDR3 is CSASDVSTRADTQYF. The CDR3 DNA reads TGCAGTGCTAGTGATGTCAGCACCCGTGCAGATACGCAGTATTTT.

This clonotype was found a few times. The chain combines TRBV29-1 with TRBJ2-5; possibly TRBD2 for D (5 bases). Germline assignment: CDR1 SQVTM and CDR2 ANQGSEA. The ends were cut back, 7 bases at V and 5 bases at J, with 11 bases in the middle. The CDR3 is 11 residues long. The DNA for the CDR3 is TGCAGCGCCCCGCGAGGGGAGACCCAGTACTTC. This encodes CSAPRGETQYF.

The gene calls are TRBV9 and TRBJ2-7, with TRBD1 as a possible D gene (6 bases). V gave up 0 bases and J gave up 3 bases, with 13 bases separating them. The CDR3 is made up of 15 amino acids. CDR1 and CDR2 from the germline V gene are SGDLS and YYNGEE. The CDR3 sequence: CASSVGIQGNYEQYF. DNA for the CDR3: TGTGCCAGCAGCGTAGGAATACAGGGAAACTACGAGCAGTACTTC. Based on the CDR3 plus reference TRBV9 and TRBJ2-7, the full variable domain is DSGVTQTPKHLITATGQRVTLRCSPRSGDLSVYWYQQSLDQGLQFLIQYYNGEERAKGNILERFSAQQFPDLHSELNLSSLELGDSALYFCASSVGIQGNYEQYFGPGTRLTVT.

J is TRBJ2-7 and V is TRBV27; TRBD1 agrees at 7 bases. This CDR3 is 14 amino acids long. From germline, CDR1 is MNHEY and CDR2 SMNVEV (reference sequence). V shed 5 bases and J 5 bases; nucleotides not matched to a gene: 9. CDR3 coding DNA: TGTGCCAGCAGTATAAGCACGACAGGGAACGAGCAGTACTTC. Encoded protein: CASSISTTGNEQYF.

The rearrangement joins TRBV5-4 to TRBJ2-3; the match to TRBD2 covers 8 bases. The CDR3 spans 15 residues. Germline lookup yields CDR1 SGHNT and CDR2 YYREEE (reference sequence). Germline trimming cut 0 bases from V and 0 bases from J; bases unmatched to any gene: 0. CDR3 region: CASSLERESTDTQYF. The CDR3, as DNA: TGTGCCAGCAGCTTGGAGCGGGAGAGCACAGATACGCAGTATTTT.

This clonotype was detected only a few times. The chain links TRBV7-9 to TRBJ1-1, with no clear D. Per germline, CDR1 SEHNR and CDR2 FQNEAQ (reference sequence). CDR3 length: 12 residues. Trimming removed 7 bases at V and 6 bases at J, with 12 bases between. The CDR3 DNA is TGTGCCAGCACCCCAGGTTCGCCTGAAGCTTTCTTT. Its translation is CASTPGSPEAFF.

Ten or more counts support this clonotype. The V and J genes are TRBV6-5 and TRBJ1-1; D ambiguous. CDR1 is MNHEY, CDR2 SVGAGI, per germline. The V and J ends lost 4 bases and 4 bases respectively, with 10 bases between them. CDR3 length equals 13 residues. DNA of the CDR3: TGTGCCAGCAGTTTCCTCGGAGGCACTGAAGCTTTCTTT. Its translation is CASSFLGGTEAFF.

This clonotype was seen a handful of times. This chain uses TRBV7-9 with TRBJ2-1; the match to TRBD2 covers 12 bases. The CDR3 is 16 residues long. Germline CDR1 is SEHNR and CDR2 is FQNEAQ (reference sequence). Unmatched junction bases numbered 7, after V lost 2 bases and J lost 8 bases. The CDR3 DNA follows: TGTGCCAGCAGCTTACTAGCGGGAGGGCCTAGGGATGAGCAGTTCTTC. It codes for CASSLLAGGPRDEQFF.

This clonotype was seen a handful of times. V gene TRBV7-2 combines with J gene TRBJ2-3; D assignment may be TRBD1 or TRBD2 (5 bases each). This CDR3 contains 16 residues. From germline, CDR1 is SGHTA and CDR2 FQGNSA. The ends were cut back, 0 bases at V and 2 bases at J, with 12 bases in the middle. The CDR3 reads CASSLAAGAYTDTQYF. CDR3 sequence (DNA): TGTGCCAGCAGCTTAGCGGCCGGGGCCTACACAGATACGCAGTATTTT.

This chain links TRBV11-3 with TRBJ2-1; D tentatively reads TRBD1 or TRBD2 (5 bases each). The CDR3 totals 14 residues. Germline V gene data show CDR1 as SGHNT and CDR2 as YENEEA. V was cut by 5 bases and J by 5 bases, with 13 bases left in between. DNA of the CDR3: TGTGCCAGCAGCGCGTACCGGGACCACAATGAGCAGTTCTTC. Translation: CASSAYRDHNEQFF.